This TCR beta chain was found in a study of vaccination and CD4 T cells after COVID-19. Study in general: The convalescents comprised six males and four females, two of them Hispanic. The stimulus for the cells was overlapping spike peptides derived from SARS-CoV-2, HCoV-NL63, HCoV-OC43 and HCoV-229E.

Oncomine TCR Beta short-read sequencing was applied to DNA from cultured CD4+ T cells. Investigators obtained genomic DNA by extraction from cultured CD4+ T cells. TCRdb recomputed calls from the PCR reads with MiXCR, one row per CDR3 protein. The sample lists around 20,000 distinct CDR3 sequences; 67% were seen once. With regard to this clonotype: Its antigen is as yet unknown.

Treatment reported: roughly 11-day PBMC culture with coronavirus spike peptide pools or control peptides (ViraFEST assay). This CDR3 is 12 amino acids long. Germline V CDR1 and CDR2: DFQATT, SNEGSKA (reference sequence). V lost 5 bases to trimming and J lost 8 bases, with 15 bases between them. V is TRBV20-1 and J is TRBJ1-2; D call uncertain. The receptor was derived from a human donor who had recovered from COVID-19. Sequencing was performed on CD4+ T cells from blood, cultured in vitro. The CDR3 region is CSADTKSAGYTF. The CDR3 DNA follows: TGCAGTGCTGACACTAAATCAGCAGGCTACACCTTC.